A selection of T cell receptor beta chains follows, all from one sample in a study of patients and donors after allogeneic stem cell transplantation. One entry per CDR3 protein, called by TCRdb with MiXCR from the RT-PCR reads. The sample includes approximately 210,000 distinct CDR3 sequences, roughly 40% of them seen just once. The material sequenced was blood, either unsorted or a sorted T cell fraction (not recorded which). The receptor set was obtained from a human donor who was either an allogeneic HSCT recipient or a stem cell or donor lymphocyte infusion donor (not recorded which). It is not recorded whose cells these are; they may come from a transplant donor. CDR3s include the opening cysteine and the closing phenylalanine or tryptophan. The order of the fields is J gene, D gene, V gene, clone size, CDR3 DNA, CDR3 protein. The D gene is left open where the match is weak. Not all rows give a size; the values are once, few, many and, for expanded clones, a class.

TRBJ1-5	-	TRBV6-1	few	TGTGCCAGCAGTGAAGTTGGGGGAAATCAGCCCCAGCATTTT	CASSEVGGNQPQHF
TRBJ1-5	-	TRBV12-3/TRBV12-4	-	TGTGCCAGCAGTTTAGCTGGGGTCAGCAATCAGCCCCAGCATTTT	CASSLAGVSNQPQHF
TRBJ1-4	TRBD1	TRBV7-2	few	TGTGCCAGCAGCTTAGATGGGACAGTTCTTAATGAAAAACTGTTTTTT	CASSLDGTVLNEKLFF
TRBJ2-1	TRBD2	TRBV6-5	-	TGTGCCAGCAGTTACCCCGGGACTAGCGGGAGGTATGAGCAGTTCTTC	CASSYPGTSGRYEQFF
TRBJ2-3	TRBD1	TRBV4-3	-	TGCGCCAGCAGCCAGACAGGGGTACGCACAGATACGCAGTATTTT	CASSQTGVRTDTQYF
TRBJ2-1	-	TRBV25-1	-	TGTGCCAGCAGTGGGTTCGGGAGAAATGAGCAGTTCTTC	CASSGFGRNEQFF
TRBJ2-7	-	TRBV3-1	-	TGTGCCAGCAGCCAAGAGCCGCGCTACTCCTACGAGCAGTACTTC	CASSQEPRYSYEQYF
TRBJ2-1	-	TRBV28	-	TGTGCCAGCAGTCCTATGGACTACTACAATGAGCAGTTCTTC	CASSPMDYYNEQFF
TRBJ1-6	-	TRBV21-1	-	TGTCCTGATTCACCCCTCCACTTT	CPDSPLHF
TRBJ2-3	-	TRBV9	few	TGTGCCAGCAGCCGACTAGTTTCGGAAACAGATACGCAGTATTTT	CASSRLVSETDTQYF
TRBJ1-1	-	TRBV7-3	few	TGTGCCAGCAGCTCCTCCCAGGGGTTGAACACTGAAGCTTTCTTT	CASSSSQGLNTEAFF
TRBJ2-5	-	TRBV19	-	TGTGCCAGTAGTATCCCCGGCAGGGGAAACGCACAAGAGACCCAGTACTTC	CASSIPGRGNAQETQYF
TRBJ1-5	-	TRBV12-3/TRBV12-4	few	TGTGCCAGCAGCGAAACGGGGGATAGCAATCAGCCCCAGCATTTT	CASSETGDSNQPQHF
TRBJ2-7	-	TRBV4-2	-	TGTGCCAGCAGCCAAGATCTGGCGGTTCTGGACTCCTTAGACTTC	CASSQDLAVLDSLDF
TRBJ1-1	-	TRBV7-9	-	TGTGCCAGCATCGACGGACGAAGGGTCACTGAAGCTTTCTTT	CASIDGRRVTEAFF
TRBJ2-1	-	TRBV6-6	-	TGTGCCAGCAGTTACTCGTTAGAGAATGAGCAGTTCTTC	CASSYSLENEQFF
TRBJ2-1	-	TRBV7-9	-	TGTGCCAGCAGAGATAACCCCTACAATGAGCAGTTCTTC	CASRDNPYNEQFF
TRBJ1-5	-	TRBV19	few	TGTGCCAGTAGTACATATTGGGGATTGAGCAATCAGCCCCAGCATTTT	CASSTYWGLSNQPQHF
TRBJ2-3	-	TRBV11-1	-	TGTGCCAGCAGCTTACTTTCCGGGACGGATTACACAGATACGCAGTATTTT	CASSLLSGTDYTDTQYF
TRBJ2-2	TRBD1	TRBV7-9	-	TGTGCCAGCAGCCCGACAGGGGCTACGAACACCGGGGAGCTGTTTTTT	CASSPTGATNTGELFF
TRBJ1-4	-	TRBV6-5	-	TGTGCCAGCAGTACCTTTGAGGGAAAACTGTTTTTT	CASSTFEGKLFF
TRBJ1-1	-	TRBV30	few	TGTGCCTGGAGTATAGGCCGAGTCCTGAACACTGAAGCTTTCTTT	CAWSIGRVLNTEAFF
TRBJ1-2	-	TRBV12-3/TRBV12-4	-	TGTGCCAGCAGTTACAGCTATGGCTACACCTTC	CASSYSYGYTF
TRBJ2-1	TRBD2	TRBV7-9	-	TGTGCCAGCCTAGCGGGACGCCCCTCCTACAATGAGCAGTTCTTC	CASLAGRPSYNEQFF
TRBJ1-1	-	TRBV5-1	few	TGCGCCAGCAGCGCGATAGTTCAGAACACTGAAGCTTTCTTT	CASSAIVQNTEAFF
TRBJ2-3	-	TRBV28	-	TGTGCCAGCAGTTCAACAGGGTCAGATACGCAGTATTTT	CASSSTGSDTQYF
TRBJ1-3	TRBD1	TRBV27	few	TGTGCCAGCAGTCCGCGCCTCACAGGGGGCATCGGAAACACCATATATTTT	CASSPRLTGGIGNTIYF
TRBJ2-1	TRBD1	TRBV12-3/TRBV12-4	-	TGTGCCAGCAGAGGGACAGGGGGGAATGAGCAGTTCTTC	CASRGTGGNEQFF
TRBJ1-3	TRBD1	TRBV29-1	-	TGCAGCGCACAGGGGCGCTCTGGAAACACCATATATTTT	CSAQGRSGNTIYF
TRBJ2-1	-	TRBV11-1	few	TGTGCCAGCAGCGTAGAAGGATCCTCAAATCAGCAGTTCTTC	CASSVEGSSNQQFF
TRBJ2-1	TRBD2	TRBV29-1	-	TGCAGCGTTGACGGGACTAGCGGGAGATTTGAGCAGTTCTTC	CSVDGTSGRFEQFF
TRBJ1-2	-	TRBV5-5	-	TGTGCCAGCAGCTTATTCTATGGCTACACCTTC	CASSLFYGYTF
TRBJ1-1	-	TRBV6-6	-	TGTGCCAGCAGTTACGGAATGGACCCGGTCACTGAAGCTTTCTTT	CASSYGMDPVTEAFF
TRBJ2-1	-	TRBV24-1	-	TGTGCCACCAGTGATTTTAGCGAGAGGCCAGGGAATGAGCAGTTCTTC	CATSDFSERPGNEQFF
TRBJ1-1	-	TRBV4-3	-	TGCGCCAGCAGCCAAGAAGAGGCAGGGACTGAAGCTTTCTTT	CASSQEEAGTEAFF
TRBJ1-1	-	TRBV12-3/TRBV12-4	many	TGTGCCAGCAGTTTTGGCACTGAAGCTTTCTTT	CASSFGTEAFF
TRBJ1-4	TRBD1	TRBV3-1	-	TGTGCCAGCAGCCCTACCGGGACAGGGATCGAAAAACTGTTTTTT	CASSPTGTGIEKLFF
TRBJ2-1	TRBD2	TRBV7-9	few	TGTGCCAGCAGCTTAGGGGAGGTCGGGAGGCGCTACAATGAGCAGTTCTTC	CASSLGEVGRRYNEQFF
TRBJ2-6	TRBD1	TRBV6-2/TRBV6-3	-	TGTGCCAGCAGTACCCGACAGGGACGAGTTGGGGCCAACGTCCTGACTTTC	CASSTRQGRVGANVLTF
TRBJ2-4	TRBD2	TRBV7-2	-	TGTGCCAGCAGCTTAGCGGGAGGGCCTTGGAACATTCAGTACTTC	CASSLAGGPWNIQYF
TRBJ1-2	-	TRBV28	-	TGTGCCAGCAGTTATGGCCCAGGCCCTAACTATGGCTACACCTTC	CASSYGPGPNYGYTF
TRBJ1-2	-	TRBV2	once	TGTGCCAGCAGTGCGCCGGATGGCTACACCTTC	CASSAPDGYTF
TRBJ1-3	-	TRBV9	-	TGTGCCAGCAGCCCTGGGGGGAAAGCTGGAAACACCATATATTTT	CASSPGGKAGNTIYF
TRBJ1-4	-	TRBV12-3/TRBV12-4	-	TGTGCCAGCAGTTTCGGTGGACTGAGCAAACTGTTTTTT	CASSFGGLSKLFF
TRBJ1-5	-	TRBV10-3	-	TGTGCCATCAGTGTAGGTATAGGGGATCAGCCCCAGCATTTT	CAISVGIGDQPQHF
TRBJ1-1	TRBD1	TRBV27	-	TGTGCCAGTCAGACAGGGCGGAATGGAGCTTTCTTT	CASQTGRNGAFF
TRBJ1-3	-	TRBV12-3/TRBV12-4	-	TGTGCCAGCAGTTTGGGCTTCGTTGGAAACACCATATATTTT	CASSLGFVGNTIYF
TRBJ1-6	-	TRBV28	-	TGTGCCAGCAGAGAAGAGGGGGGGTCACCCCTCCACTTT	CASREEGGSPLHF
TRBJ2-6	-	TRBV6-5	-	TGTGCCAGCAGCCCCGCAACTTTTTCTGGGGCCAACGTCCTGACTTTC	CASSPATFSGANVLTF
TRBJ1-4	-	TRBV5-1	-	TGCGCCAGCTCACACGGAGAAAAACTGTTTTTT	CASSHGEKLFF
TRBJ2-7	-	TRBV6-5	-	TGTGCCAGCAAACGAGGACCACTAGAAGAGCAGTACTTC	CASKRGPLEEQYF
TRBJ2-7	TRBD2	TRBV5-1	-	TGCGCCAGCAGCAACTGGAGTAGCGGGAGGACGAGCGAGCAGTACTTC	CASSNWSSGRTSEQYF
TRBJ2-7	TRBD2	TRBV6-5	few	TGTGCCAGCAGCCCCTCGGCGGGAGGAAGCTACGAGCAGTACTTC	CASSPSAGGSYEQYF
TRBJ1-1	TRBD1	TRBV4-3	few	TGCGCCAGCAGCAAAGGTGCAGGGGGCGGCACTGAAGCTTTCTTT	CASSKGAGGGTEAFF
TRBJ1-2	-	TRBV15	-	TGTGCCACCAGCAGAGTTGCACGGGGCTATGGCTACACCTTC	CATSRVARGYGYTF